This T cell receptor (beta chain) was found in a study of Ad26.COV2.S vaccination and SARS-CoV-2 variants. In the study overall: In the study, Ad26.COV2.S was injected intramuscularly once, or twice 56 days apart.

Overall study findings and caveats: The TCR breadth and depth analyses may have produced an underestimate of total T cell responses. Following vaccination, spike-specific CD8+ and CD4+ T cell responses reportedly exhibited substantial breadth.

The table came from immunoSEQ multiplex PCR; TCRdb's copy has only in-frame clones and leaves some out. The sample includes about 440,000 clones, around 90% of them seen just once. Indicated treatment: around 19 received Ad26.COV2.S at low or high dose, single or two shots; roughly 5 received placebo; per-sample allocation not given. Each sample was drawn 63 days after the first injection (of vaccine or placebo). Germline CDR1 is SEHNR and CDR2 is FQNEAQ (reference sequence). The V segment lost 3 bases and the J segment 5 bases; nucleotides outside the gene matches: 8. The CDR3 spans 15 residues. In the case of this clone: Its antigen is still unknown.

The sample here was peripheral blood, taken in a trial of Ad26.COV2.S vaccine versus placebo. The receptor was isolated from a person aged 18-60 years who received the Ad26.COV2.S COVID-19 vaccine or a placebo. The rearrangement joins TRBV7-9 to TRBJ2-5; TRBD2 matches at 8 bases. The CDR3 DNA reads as TGTGCCAGCAGCTTCCGGGAGGGCCCTCGGGAGACCCAGTACTTC. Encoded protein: CASSFREGPRETQYF.